This T cell receptor (beta chain) stems from a study of PD-1 blockade in mismatch repair-deficient tumors. The protocol was immunoSEQ multiplex PCR, while the TCRdb copy is restricted to in-frame clones and leaves out a portion. Of about 34,000 clones detected, 65% to 85% appear once; the ten largest clones hold approximately 3.1%. The length of the CDR3 is 11 residues. V lost 8 bases and J 1 base, leaving 5 bases between the germline ends. The germline V gene has CDR1 SNHLY and CDR2 FYNNEI. This clonotype was sampled from an adult with mismatch repair-deficient cancer. The chain joins TRBV2 to TRBJ1-2; D is undetermined. Sequencing was performed on PBMCs, taken less than 7 weeks after starting pembrolizumab. The CDR3 DNA follows: TGTGCCAGCTCCCTTAACTATGGCTACACCTTC. This translates into CASSLNYGYTF.